The 26 T cell receptor beta chains below come from one sample, sequenced in a study of identical twins. TCRdb reprocessed the 5' RACE reads with MiXCR, giving one entry per CDR3 protein. This table holds 400,000 to 500,000 distinct CDR3 sequences, 14% found once. Separately, the same data were catalogued under a study of yellow fever vaccine responses in identical twins.

The specimen sequenced was CD4+ T cells sorted from blood. These receptors all come from a woman aged 18-35 years in good health.

This clonotype was detected ten times or more. The chain carries TRBV28 and TRBJ1-3, with 11 bases aligning to TRBD1. The CDR3 is made up of 18 amino acids. Germline CDR1 reads MDHEN; CDR2 reads SYDVKM. Trimming cost V 6 bases and J 1 base; bases outside gene matches: 11. The CDR3 sequence: CASRGQGGIGISGNTIYF. CDR3 sequence (DNA): TGTGCCAGCAGGGGACAGGGGGGCATAGGAATTTCTGGAAACACCATATATTTT.

This clonotype has a handful of counts. The J gene is TRBJ2-7, the V gene TRBV7-2, with TRBD1 as a possible D gene (5 bases). Germline loops: CDR1 SGHTA, CDR2 FQGNSA. V shed 5 bases and J shed 3 bases, with 17 bases lying between them. CDR3 size: 15 residues. The DNA for the CDR3 is TGTGCCAGCAGCAGCCAATCGACAGTTAACTACGAGCAGTACTTC. Translated, it gives CASSSQSTVNYEQYF. Filled out from reference TRBV7-2 and TRBJ2-7, the complete variable domain reads GAGVSQSPSNKVTEKGKDVELRCDPISGHTALYWYRQSLGQGLEFLIYFQGNSAPDKSGLPSDRFSAERTGGSVSTLTIQRTQQEDSAVYLCASSSQSTVNYEQYFGPGTRLTVT.

This clonotype appeared a few times. The J gene is TRBJ2-1, the V gene TRBV27, with 8 bases aligning to TRBD2. With 8 bases clipped from V and 6 bases from J, the junction kept 6 bases outside the gene matches. The CDR3 loop spans 13 amino acids. Germline assignment: CDR1 MNHEY and CDR2 SMNVEV (reference sequence). The CDR3 DNA is TGTGCCAGCTCCTTACTAGCGGTCAATGAGCAGTTCTTC. Translating it yields CASSLLAVNEQFF.

This rearrangement joins TRBV23-1 to TRBJ1-5, with TRBD1 matching over 7 bases. TRBV23-1 is filed as an ORF, its function uncertain. This CDR3 contains 18 residues. V lost 7 bases, J lost 0 bases, and 15 bases stayed unmatched. In DNA form, the CDR3 reads TGCGCCAGCACTTCCAGTCGTCACAGGGGTGATAGCAATCAGCCCCAGCATTTT. It encodes CASTSSRHRGDSNQPQHF.

This clonotype was detected a few times. This chain uses TRBV15 with TRBJ2-5; D gene unclear. Trimming stripped 0 bases from V and 5 bases from J, with 10 bases between. The CDR3 has 14 amino acids. Per the germline V gene, CDR1 is LNHNV and CDR2 is YYDKDF (reference sequence). CDR3 nucleotide sequence: TGTGCCACCAGCAGAGATGTAGCCGGGGAGACCCAGTACTTC. Its protein is CATSRDVAGETQYF.

The chain uses TRBV6-1 and TRBJ2-1; D not resolved. The germline CDR1 and CDR2 sequences are MNHNS and SASEGT. Trimming removed 6 bases at V and 6 bases at J, with 18 bases between. CDR3 length equals 15 residues. CDR3 coding DNA: TGTGCCAGCAGAACCCCGAACCGATCAGGCAATGAGCAGTTCTTC. Its protein product is CASRTPNRSGNEQFF.

This clonotype was observed a few times. J is TRBJ1-6 and V is TRBV12-3 or TRBV12-4; 7 bases fit TRBD1. After removal of 6 bases from V and 9 bases from J, the junction contained 8 bases not matched to a gene. The CDR3 extends over 14 amino acids. DNA for the CDR3: TGTGCCAGCAGCCCGGGACAGCCCAGTTCACCCCTCCACTTT. This gives the protein CASSPGQPSSPLHF.

The chain employs TRBV5-1 and TRBJ2-2; 8 bases line up with TRBD1. Germline CDR1 and CDR2: SGHRS and YFSETQ. With 6 bases clipped from V and 5 bases from J, the junction kept 9 bases outside the gene matches. CDR3 length equals 15 residues. CDR3 region: CASTVSTGVTGELFF. Here the CDR3 DNA reads TGCGCCAGCACGGTTTCGACAGGGGTTACCGGGGAGCTGTTTTTT.

This clonotype has a count of ten or more. The chain recombines TRBV28 with TRBJ1-5; D possibly corresponds to TRBD1 (6 bases). The CDR3 runs 17 residues. V lost 6 bases to trimming and J lost 0 bases, with 18 bases between them. From germline, CDR1 is MDHEN and CDR2 SYDVKM. CDR3 residues: CASRRGGQKYSNQPQHF. The CDR3 region has the DNA TGTGCCAGCAGGAGGGGAGGACAGAAGTATAGCAATCAGCCCCAGCATTTT.

In this sample, this clonotype turned up a few times. V gene TRBV5-5 combines with J gene TRBJ2-1, with 8 positions matching TRBD1. Germline-derived CDR1 and CDR2 are SGHKS and YYEKEE (reference sequence). The V and J ends lost 6 bases and 5 bases, in that order; junction bases with no gene match: 10. CDR3 length: 15 residues. CDR3 sequence (DNA): TGTGCCAGCAACCCAGGGGGCGAGGGGAACAATGAGCAGTTCTTC. This gives the protein CASNPGGEGNNEQFF.

This clonotype has at least ten counts. The chain joins TRBV7-8 to TRBJ1-6, with 8 positions matching TRBD1. Germline CDR1 and CDR2: SGHVS and FQNEAQ. J was trimmed by 13 bases and V by 1 base; bases with no gene match: 18. The CDR3 is 18 amino acids. Here the CDR3 DNA reads TGTGCCAGCAGCTTAGGTCGTGGGAGGCAGGGGGCGGCCCATCCCCTCCACTTT. Amino acid sequence: CASSLGRGRQGAAHPLHF.

The chain employs TRBV7-2 and TRBJ2-7, with D perhaps matching TRBD2 (6 bases). CDR3 length: 15 amino acids. Germline V lookup: CDR1 SGHTA, CDR2 FQGNSA. V lost 0 bases, J lost 2 bases, and 11 bases lay in between. CDR3 region: CASSLAGRPTYEQYF. CDR3 nucleotide sequence: TGTGCCAGCAGCTTAGCGGGGAGGCCTACCTACGAGCAGTACTTC.

The chain uses TRBV12-3 or TRBV12-4 and TRBJ2-7; 13 bases are a match to TRBD2. V dropped 6 bases and J dropped 0; count of bases not matched to a gene: 11. The CDR3 is made up of 18 amino acids. CDR3 sequence reads: CASRLIPGTSGNSYEQYF. The CDR3 nucleotides are TGTGCCAGCAGGCTTATCCCCGGGACTAGCGGGAACTCCTACGAGCAGTACTTC.

CDR3 sequence (DNA): TGTGCCAGCAGCCCGTTTGGGCGGGAGTCGGGAAATGAGCAGTTCTTC. Translating it yields CASSPFGRESGNEQFF. The chain employs TRBV14 and TRBJ2-1, with 7 positions matching TRBD2. With 4 bases clipped from V and 7 bases from J, the junction kept 13 bases outside the gene matches. Germline CDR1 and CDR2: SGHDN and FVKESK. The CDR3 covers 16 residues.

The chain has TRBV4-3 and TRBJ2-4; 8 nucleotides agree with TRBD2. CDR1 is LGHNA, CDR2 YSLEER, per germline. The ends lost 1 base at V and 8 bases at J; junction bases unmatched: 10. CDR3 size: 16 residues. CDR3 amino acids: CASSQGPLAGWDIQYF. CDR3 nucleotide sequence: TGCGCCAGCAGCCAAGGCCCGCTAGCGGGCTGGGACATTCAGTACTTC.

Worth noting for this clonotype: One end of the junction fails to match germline, which may point to a read error. The rearrangement links TRBV5-1 to TRBJ2-3; 11 bases fit TRBD1. Germline V CDR1 and CDR2: SGHRS, YFSETQ. The CDR3 covers 18 residues. The CDR3 nucleotides read TGCGCCAGCAGCTTGGAGACATCCGGGACAGGGGGACCTATCTACTCGGATTTT. Encoded protein: CASSLETSGTGGPIYSDF. The variable domain in full, with the rest retrieved from reference TRBV5-1 and TRBJ2-3, is KAGVTQTPRYLIKTRGQQVTLSCSPISGHRSVSWYQQTPGQGLQFLFEYFSETQRNKGNFPGRFSGRQFSNSRSEMNVSTLELGDSALYLCASSLETSGTGGPIYSDFGPGTRLTVL.

The gene calls are TRBV6-2 or TRBV6-3 and TRBJ2-5, with 9 bases fitting TRBD2. With V trimmed by 3 bases and J by 3 bases, 8 bases remained unmatched. Looked up from germline, CDR1 is MNHEY and CDR2 is SVGEGT. The CDR3 runs 16 residues. CDR3 sequence: CASSYGLIAGEETQYF. The CDR3 nucleotides are TGTGCCAGCAGTTATGGTTTGATAGCGGGAGAAGAGACCCAGTACTTC.

This clonotype appeared a few times. The chain links TRBV19 to TRBJ2-2, with D uncertain. The CDR3 loop spans 14 amino acids. Germline V CDR1 and CDR2: LNHDA, SQIVND (reference sequence). Trimming pared 3 bases from V and 1 base from J, leaving 6 bases between. The CDR3 nucleotides are TGTGCCAGTAGTATTTCGGAGAACACCGGGGAGCTGTTTTTT. It yields the protein CASSISENTGELFF.

The table lists this clonotype with a few counts. The rearrangement joins TRBV4-1 to TRBJ2-7; maybe TRBD1 (6 bases). The CDR3 sequence is 20 residues long. The V end was cut by 0 bases, the J end by 0 bases, with 24 bases between. Germline V gene data show CDR1 as MGHRA and CDR2 as YSYEKL. This CDR3 reads CASSQDPSRLGALNSYEQYF. The DNA for the CDR3 is TGCGCCAGCAGCCAAGATCCTAGTCGATTGGGGGCCCTAAACTCCTACGAGCAGTACTTC.

This clonotype was seen more than once but under ten times. V is TRBV29-1 and J is TRBJ2-3, with 7 bases identical to TRBD1. Germline V gene lookup returns CDR1 SQVTM and CDR2 ANQGSEA. The V segment lost 3 bases and the J segment 4 bases; nucleotides outside the gene matches: 10. This CDR3 is built from 15 residues. CDR3 sequence (DNA): TGCAGCGTTGAGGGTTTTACAGGGGCCGCAGATACGCAGTATTTT. Translation: CSVEGFTGAADTQYF.

Comments on this clonotype: Being one base from a much bigger clone, this may be a read error. The chain is built from TRBV7-2 and TRBJ2-3; D remains unclear. The CDR3 extends over 14 amino acids. V lost 8 bases and J 4 bases, leaving 16 bases between the germline ends. Looked up from germline, CDR1 is SGHTA and CDR2 is FQGNSA. The CDR3 bases are TGTGCCAGCCTACTCGTAGTGTACGCAGATACGCAGTATTTT. Translated: CASLLVVYADTQYF.

This clonotype was counted only a few times. This chain joins TRBV11-2 and TRBJ2-1; 10 bases fit TRBD1. Trimming at V came to 5 bases and at J to 8 bases, leaving 9 bases not matched to a gene. From germline, CDR1 is SGHAT and CDR2 FQNNGV. The CDR3 consists of 15 residues. CDR3 region: CASSPRDRGTDEQFF. DNA of the CDR3: TGTGCCAGCAGCCCAAGGGACAGGGGTACGGATGAGCAGTTCTTC.

This clonotype was seen at least ten times. V and J are TRBV7-2 and TRBJ2-7; 11 bases fit TRBD2. The J segment lost 1 base and the V segment lost 4 bases, leaving 9 bases of the junction unmatched. This CDR3 region has 17 residues. Germline V lookup: CDR1 SGHTA, CDR2 FQGNSA. The CDR3 nucleotides read TGTGCCAGCAGCTACCAGGGACTAGCGGCAGCGTCCTACGAGCAGTACTTC. Amino acid sequence: CASSYQGLAAASYEQYF.

The CDR3 sequence: CASSESSGRRLDTQYF. CDR3 nucleotides: TGCGCCAGCAGTGAGTCGAGCGGGAGGAGGTTGGATACGCAGTATTTT. This sequence joins TRBV10-1 and TRBJ2-3, with 9 bases that match TRBD2. V trimming: 0 bases; J trimming: 6 bases; junction bases outside the gene matches: 7. This CDR3 spans 16 amino acids. Looked up from germline, CDR1 is WNHNN and CDR2 is SYGVQD (reference sequence).

There are a few counts of this clonotype. The chain carries TRBV3-1 and TRBJ2-4; TRBD2 matches 7 bases. Trimming cost V 2 bases and J 0 bases; bases outside gene matches: 10. Germline assignment: CDR1 LGHDT and CDR2 YNNKEL (reference sequence). This CDR3 is built from 18 residues. CDR3 region: CASSQTRGGRIAKNIQYF. As DNA, the CDR3 is TGTGCCAGCAGCCAAACTCGCGGCGGGAGAATAGCCAAAAACATTCAGTACTTC.

This clonotype turned up a few times. This chain connects TRBV29-1 to TRBJ2-7; D may be TRBD1 or TRBD2 (5 bases each). The CDR3 is 12 amino acids. V lost 7 bases to trimming and J lost 2 bases, with 12 bases between them. CDR1 SQVTM and CDR2 ANQGSEA come from the germline V gene. CDR3: CSAGTDTYEQYF. The CDR3 DNA reads TGCAGCGCGGGGACGGATACCTACGAGCAGTACTTC.